Presented here are 21 T cell receptor beta chains from one specimen sequenced in a study of control samples from healthy donors and cancer patients. Measured with immunoSEQ multiplex PCR; TCRdb has only the in-frame clones, and not every one. The repertoire includes around 170,000 clones, 92% of them detected once, and about 0.64% sits in the top ten. Material: blood. Receptor source: a woman aged 25 to 45 in good health.

V and J are TRBV12-5 and TRBJ2-3; D call uncertain. The germline gives CDR1 LGHNT, CDR2 FRNRAP. The ends were cut back, 6 bases at V and 6 bases at J, with 7 bases in the middle. The CDR3 is 11 residues long. CDR3 bases: TGTGCTAGTGGCCGTGGGGATACGCAGTATTTT. The encoded protein is CASGRGDTQYF.

The CDR3 region is CASSFGGYATDYGYTF. Here the CDR3 DNA reads TGTGCCAGCAGCTTTGGCGGGTATGCGACAGATTATGGCTACACCTTC. The chain joins TRBV7-9 to TRBJ1-2, with a tentative D call TRBD1 (5 bases). From germline, CDR1 is SEHNR and CDR2 FQNEAQ (reference sequence). The CDR3 is made up of 16 amino acids. V lost 3 bases to trimming and J lost 5 bases, with 19 bases between them.

The chain is built from TRBV27 and TRBJ1-2, with D possibly being TRBD1 (6 bases). From germline, CDR1 is MNHEY and CDR2 SMNVEV (reference sequence). The V gene lost 6 bases and the J gene lost 4 bases, with 21 bases spanning the gap. The CDR3 has 16 residues. The CDR3 protein is CASSYVRGGGPYGYTF. The CDR3 DNA is TGTGCCAGCAGCTATGTCAGGGGTGGTGGGCCCTATGGCTACACCTTC.

V and J are TRBV5-1 and TRBJ2-7, with D possibly matching TRBD1 (7 bases). With 1 base removed from V and 0 bases from J, the gap between germline ends came to 17 bases. From germline, CDR1 is SGHRS and CDR2 YFSETQ. The CDR3 runs to 17 residues. The chain's CDR3 is CASSLRGTAGSSYEQYF. CDR3 nucleotide sequence: TGCGCCAGCAGCTTGAGAGGGACAGCCGGGAGCTCCTACGAGCAGTACTTC.

This chain connects TRBV7-2 to TRBJ1-1, with unresolved D. Looked up from germline, CDR1 is SGHTA and CDR2 is FQGNSA. The CDR3 spans 14 residues. Trimming took off 2 bases at V and 0 bases at J, with 7 bases between the two ends. The CDR3 sequence: CASSLRILNTEAFF. CDR3 coding DNA: TGTGCCAGCAGCTTAAGGATCTTGAACACTGAAGCTTTCTTT. Full variable domain (rest looked up from reference TRBV7-2 and TRBJ1-1): GAGVSQSPSNKVTEKGKDVELRCDPISGHTALYWYRQSLGQGLEFLIYFQGNSAPDKSGLPSDRFSAERTGGSVSTLTIQRTQQEDSAVYLCASSLRILNTEAFFGQGTRLTVV.

This chain joins TRBV12-5 and TRBJ2-1; no clear D gene. The germline V and J ends were trimmed by 2 bases and 7 bases, with 15 bases remaining between them. CDR3 length: 15 amino acids. CDR1 LGHNT and CDR2 FRNRAP come from the germline V gene. Here the CDR3 reads CASGLYPDRRNEQFF. The CDR3 nucleotides read TGTGCTAGTGGTTTGTACCCGGATAGACGTAATGAGCAGTTCTTC.

V usage is TRBV6-5 and J usage is TRBJ2-1; tentative D call: TRBD1 (5 bases). CDR3 length: 14 amino acids. Per germline, CDR1 MNHEY and CDR2 SVGAGI. V was clipped by 5 bases and J by 4 bases, with 12 bases between them. The CDR3 bases are TGTGCCAGCAGTCTACTTGACAGTTACAATGAGCAGTTCTTC. It is translated as CASSLLDSYNEQFF.

The V call is TRBV7-6, the J call TRBJ1-6, with D possibly matching TRBD1 (5 bases). Trimming shortened V by 5 bases and J by 7 bases, and 15 bases separated the two germline ends. The CDR3 totals 15 residues. Germline CDR1 and CDR2: SGHVS and FNYEAQ. CDR3 loop: CASSLREGRNSPLHF. The DNA for the CDR3 is TGTGCCAGCAGCCTCCGAGAGGGGAGGAATTCACCCCTCCACTTT. The entire variable domain, with the rest obtained from reference TRBV7-6 and TRBJ1-6, is as follows: GAGVSQSPRYKVTKRGQDVALRCDPISGHVSLYWYRQALGQGPEFLTYFNYEAQQDKSGLPNDRFSAERPEGSISTLTIQRTEQRDSAMYRCASSLREGRNSPLHFGNGTRLTVT.

The chain carries TRBV19 and TRBJ1-2; tentative D call: TRBD1 (5 bases). The germline gives CDR1 LNHDA, CDR2 SQIVND (reference sequence). The CDR3 length is 13 residues. Trimming removed 3 bases from V and 4 bases from J, with 9 bases in between. CDR3 DNA: TGTGCCAGTAGTATTGAGGGACTCTATGGCTACACCTTC. This translates into CASSIEGLYGYTF.

J is TRBJ2-4 and V is TRBV5-1; a weak D match, TRBD2 (5 bases). V was clipped by 4 bases and J by 6 bases, with 20 bases between them. This CDR3 is 16 amino acids long. Germline CDR1 reads SGHRS; CDR2 reads YFSETQ. CDR3: CASSLSPGGSGNIQYF. The CDR3 DNA reads as TGCGCCAGCAGCCTTTCCCCAGGAGGCAGCGGAAACATTCAGTACTTC.

By frequency in the sample, this clone is medium-sized (0.01 to 0.1%). The chain recombines TRBV6-2 or TRBV6-3 with TRBJ1-6; 9 bases fit TRBD1. Trimming at V came to 5 bases and at J to 3 bases, leaving 5 bases not matched to a gene. Germline-derived CDR1 and CDR2 are MNHEY and SVGEGT. The CDR3 length is 16 residues. CDR3 DNA sequence: TGTGCCAGCAGTCGGACAGGGGATGGCTATAATTCACCCCTCCACTTT. Translation: CASSRTGDGYNSPLHF.

The chain employs TRBV28 and TRBJ2-5, with D possibly being TRBD2 (5 bases). The CDR3 contains 14 residues. Germline assignment: CDR1 MDHEN and CDR2 SYDVKM. The ends were cut back, 5 bases at V and 3 bases at J, with 13 bases in the middle. CDR3 residues: CASSPDGVEETQYF. Here the CDR3 DNA reads TGTGCCAGCAGTCCGGACGGGGTTGAAGAGACCCAGTACTTC.

This chain joins TRBV7-2 and TRBJ2-1; 8 bases are shared with TRBD2. The CDR3 totals 17 residues. The ends lost 2 bases at V and 5 bases at J; junction bases unmatched: 11. Germline values: CDR1 SGHTA, CDR2 FQGNSA. CDR3 nucleotides: TGTGCCAGCAGCTTAAAGGAGGACGGGAGGGCCCACAATGAGCAGTTCTTC. Amino acids: CASSLKEDGRAHNEQFF. Together with reference TRBV7-2 and TRBJ2-1, the CDR3 gives the full variable domain: GAGVSQSPSNKVTEKGKDVELRCDPISGHTALYWYRQSLGQGLEFLIYFQGNSAPDKSGLPSDRFSAERTGGSVSTLTIQRTQQEDSAVYLCASSLKEDGRAHNEQFFGPGTRLTVL.

V and J are TRBV29-1 and TRBJ1-1; 11 bases map to TRBD1. V shed 7 bases and J 4 bases; nucleotides not matched to a gene: 14. Germline V CDR1 and CDR2: SQVTM, ANQGSEA. This CDR3 spans 16 amino acids. The CDR3 coding sequence is TGCAGCGCCACCCCCCGGGACAGGGGGGGTCTCACTGAAGCTTTCTTT. Translating it yields CSATPRDRGGLTEAFF. The whole variable domain, remainder taken from reference TRBV29-1 and TRBJ1-1, is SAVISQKPSRDICQRGTSLTIQCQVDSQVTMMFWYRQQPGQSLTLIATANQGSEATYESGFVIDKFPISRPNLTFSTLTVSNMSPEDSSIYLCSATPRDRGGLTEAFFGQGTRLTVV.

This chain joins TRBV5-4 and TRBJ2-1; a weak D match, TRBD2 (5 bases). V lost 4 bases and J lost 2, with 13 bases in between. CDR1 SGHNT and CDR2 YYREEE come from the germline V gene (reference sequence). The CDR3 loop spans 15 amino acids. CDR3: CASSTSGLAYNEQFF. In nucleotides, the CDR3 is TGTGCCAGCAGCACCTCGGGGTTGGCCTACAATGAGCAGTTCTTC.

This chain joins TRBV3-1 (or the pseudogene TRBV3-2) and TRBJ2-7; 7 nucleotides match TRBD2. The CDR3 covers 13 residues. With 0 bases clipped from V and 10 bases from J, the junction kept 6 bases outside the gene matches. The V gene's germline CDR1 is LGHDT and CDR2 YNNKEL (reference sequence). DNA for the CDR3: TGTGCCAGCAGCCAAGATAGTGGGAGGGTACAGTACTTC. Its protein is CASSQDSGRVQYF.

The genes are TRBV7-9 and TRBJ2-5, with D unclear. Germline V lookup: CDR1 SEHNR, CDR2 FQNEAQ (reference sequence). CDR3 length equals 15 residues. The V end was cut by 1 base, the J end by 5 bases, with 14 bases between. This CDR3 reads CASSLVDIWVETQYF. The CDR3 region has the DNA TGTGCCAGCAGCTTAGTAGACATCTGGGTGGAGACCCAGTACTTC. Combining the CDR3 with reference TRBV7-9 and TRBJ2-5 gives the whole variable domain DTGVSQNPRHKITKRGQNVTFRCDPISEHNRLYWYRQTLGQGPEFLTYFQNEAQLEKSRLLSDRFSAERPKGSFSTLEIQRTEQGDSAMYLCASSLVDIWVETQYFGPGTRLLVL.

The chain uses TRBV28 and TRBJ2-1, with 13 bases lining up with TRBD2. In germline, CDR1 is MDHEN, CDR2 SYDVKM. The junction had 12 bases not matched to a gene; V was cut back by 5 bases and J by 8 bases. The CDR3 length is 17 residues. The CDR3 coding sequence is TGTGCCAGCAGTCCCCCCCGACTAGCGGGAGGAGGTGATGAGCAGTTCTTC. The encoded protein is CASSPPRLAGGGDEQFF.

The CDR3 spells CASSQPGLVNEQFF. DNA for the CDR3: TGCGCCAGCAGCCAACCGGGACTAGTGAATGAGCAGTTCTTC. The chain joins TRBV4-3 to TRBJ2-1; 8 nucleotides align to TRBD2. The CDR3 is made up of 14 amino acids. J was trimmed by 7 bases and V by 2 bases; bases with no gene match: 4. The germline V gene has CDR1 LGHNA and CDR2 YSLEER.

The V and J genes are TRBV3-1 (or the pseudogene TRBV3-2) and TRBJ2-1, with 11 nucleotides matching TRBD2. With 1 base clipped from V and 3 bases from J, the junction kept 5 bases outside the gene matches. The CDR3 spans 17 residues. Germline CDR1 is LGHDT and CDR2 is YNNKEL (reference sequence). The CDR3 region has the DNA TGTGCCAGCAGCCAAGCTTTACTAGCGGGAGTCTACAATGAGCAGTTCTTC. It specifies CASSQALLAGVYNEQFF.

This chain uses TRBV11-2 with TRBJ2-2; 7 nucleotides agree with TRBD1. Germline V CDR1 and CDR2: SGHAT, FQNNGV. The CDR3 loop spans 16 amino acids. The V and J ends lost 8 bases and 0 bases, in that order; junction bases with no gene match: 9. The CDR3 DNA reads TGTGCCAGCCGGAGGACAGGCCTTACGAACACCGGGGAGCTGTTTTTT. Protein: CASRRTGLTNTGELFF.